The present entry profiles one T cell receptor beta chain with its context. The antigen is unknown. This sample is drawn from a study of T cell repertoires in ileal Crohn's disease. Study-wide findings and caveats: Compared with CD4 T cells, sorted CD8 cells carried more expanded clones. Compared with non-smokers, active smokers at surgery showed more clonal expansions.

Repertoires were generated with immunoSEQ multiplex PCR, while TCRdb's copy carries only in-frame clones and drops some. The sample carries roughly 29,000 clones, around 80% recorded once. This CDR3 contains 11 residues. The V gene lost 6 bases and the J gene lost 7 bases, with 10 bases spanning the gap. CDR1 MNHEY and CDR2 SVGAGI come from the germline V gene. This receptor was taken from an adult with Crohn's disease. The material sequenced was ileal tissue. This rearrangement joins TRBV6-5 to TRBJ2-7; D is possibly TRBD1 (5 bases). In nucleotides, the CDR3 is TGTGCCAGCAGGACAGTTCGGGAGCAGTACTTC. Protein: CASRTVREQYF.